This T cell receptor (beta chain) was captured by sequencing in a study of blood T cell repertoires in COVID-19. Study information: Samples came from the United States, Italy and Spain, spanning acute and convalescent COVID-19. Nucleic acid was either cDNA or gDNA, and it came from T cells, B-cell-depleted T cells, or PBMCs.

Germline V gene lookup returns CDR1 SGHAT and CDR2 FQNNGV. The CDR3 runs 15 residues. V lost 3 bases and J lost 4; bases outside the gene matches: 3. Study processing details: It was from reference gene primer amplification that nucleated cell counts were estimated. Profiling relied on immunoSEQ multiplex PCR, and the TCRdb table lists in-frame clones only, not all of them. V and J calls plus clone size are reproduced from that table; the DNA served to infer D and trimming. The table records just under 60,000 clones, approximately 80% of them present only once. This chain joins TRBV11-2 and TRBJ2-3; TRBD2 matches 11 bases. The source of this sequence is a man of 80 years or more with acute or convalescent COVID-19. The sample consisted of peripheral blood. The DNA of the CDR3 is TGTGCCAGCAGCTTCCTAGCGGGGGGCCCAGATACGCAGTATTTT. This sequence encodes CASSFLAGGPDTQYF.